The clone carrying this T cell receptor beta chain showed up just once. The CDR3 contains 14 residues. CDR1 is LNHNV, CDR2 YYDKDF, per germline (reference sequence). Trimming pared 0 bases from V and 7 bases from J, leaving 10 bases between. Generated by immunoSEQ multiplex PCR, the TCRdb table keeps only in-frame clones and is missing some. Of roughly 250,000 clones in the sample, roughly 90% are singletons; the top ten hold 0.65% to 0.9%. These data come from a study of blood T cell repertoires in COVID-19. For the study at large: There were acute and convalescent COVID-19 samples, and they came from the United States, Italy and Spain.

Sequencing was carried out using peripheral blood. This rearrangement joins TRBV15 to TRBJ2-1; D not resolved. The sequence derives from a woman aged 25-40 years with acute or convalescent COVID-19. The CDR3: CATSRDYVENEQFF. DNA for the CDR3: TGTGCCACCAGCAGAGATTACGTGGAGAATGAGCAGTTCTTC.